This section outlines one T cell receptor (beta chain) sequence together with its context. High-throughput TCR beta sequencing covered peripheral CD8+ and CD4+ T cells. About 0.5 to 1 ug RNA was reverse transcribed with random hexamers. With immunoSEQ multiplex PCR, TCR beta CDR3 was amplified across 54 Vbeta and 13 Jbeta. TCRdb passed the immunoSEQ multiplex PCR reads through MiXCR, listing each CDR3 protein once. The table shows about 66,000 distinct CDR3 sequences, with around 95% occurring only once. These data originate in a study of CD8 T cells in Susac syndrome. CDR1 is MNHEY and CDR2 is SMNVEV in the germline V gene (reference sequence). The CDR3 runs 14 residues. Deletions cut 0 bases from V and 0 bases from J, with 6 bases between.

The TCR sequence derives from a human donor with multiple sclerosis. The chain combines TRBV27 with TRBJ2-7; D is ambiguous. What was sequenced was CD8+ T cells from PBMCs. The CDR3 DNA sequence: TGTGCCAGCAGTTTATCAGCAGACTCCTACGAGCAGTACTTC. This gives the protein CASSLSADSYEQYF.